This entry features one TCR beta chain sequence. The table came from immunoSEQ multiplex PCR; TCRdb's copy has only in-frame clones and leaves some out. The sample records some 58,000 clones, about 96% being singletons. This sample is drawn from a study of T cell changes during pregnancy in multiple sclerosis. Germline trimming cut 3 bases from V and 4 bases from J; bases unmatched to any gene: 3. Per germline, CDR1 MRHNA and CDR2 SNTAGT. This CDR3 spans 15 amino acids. The receptor was isolated from a female donor with multiple sclerosis, enrolled in a pregnancy study. The J gene is TRBJ2-1, the V gene TRBV6-4; 10 bases are shared with TRBD2. The source was CD8+ T cells from peripheral blood mononuclear cells, collected after pregnancy. CDR3 amino acids: CASSEASGSYNEQFF. DNA of the CDR3: TGTGCCAGCAGTGAAGCTAGCGGGAGTTACAATGAGCAGTTCTTC.